Presented here are 9 T cell receptor beta chains from one specimen sequenced in a study of lymphopenia after photon versus proton radiotherapy. The assay was immunoSEQ multiplex PCR, and TCRdb's table has in-frame clones only and misses some. This table holds 2,100 or so clones, around 77% found once. Specimen: peripheral blood, collected from a patient treated with photon-based radiotherapy. Receptors were obtained from a man at least 80 years old with cholangiocarcinoma.

The rearrangement joins TRBV2 to TRBJ1-1; 10 bases are a match to TRBD1. Losses at the gene ends were 6 bases for V and 0 bases for J; bases not matched to a gene: 10. The CDR3 runs to 17 residues. The germline V gene encodes CDR1 SNHLY and CDR2 FYNNEI. The CDR3 region is CASSGDRGKTMNTEAFF. As DNA, the CDR3 is TGTGCCAGCAGCGGGGACAGGGGAAAAACTATGAACACTGAAGCTTTCTTT. The full variable domain, its missing parts supplied by reference TRBV2 and TRBJ1-1, is EPEVTQTPSHQVTQMGQEVILRCVPISNHLYFYWYRQILGQKVEFLVSFYNNEISEKSEIFDDQFSVERPDGSNFTLKIRSTKLEDSAMYFCASSGDRGKTMNTEAFFGQGTRLTVV.

This clone is classed as medium-sized. The chain links TRBV5-5 to TRBJ2-7, with D possibly TRBD1 on 7 matching bases. CDR1 and CDR2 (germline): SGHKS, YYEKEE (reference sequence). This CDR3 contains 15 residues. Deletions cut 0 bases from V and 3 bases from J, with 13 bases between. Written as DNA, the CDR3 is TGTGCCAGCAGCTTGGATTGGCAGGGGGGCTACGAGCAGTACTTC. It specifies CASSLDWQGGYEQYF.

The rearrangement links TRBV15 to TRBJ2-1; D unresolved. The V end lost 0 bases, the J end lost 4 bases, and 1 base lay between the germline ends. The germline gives CDR1 LNHNV, CDR2 YYDKDF (reference sequence). The CDR3 spans 12 residues. The CDR3 DNA reads TGTGCCACCAGCAGAGATTACAATGAGCAGTTCTTC. Amino acid sequence: CATSRDYNEQFF.

The chain uses TRBV6-5 and TRBJ2-7; 9 positions agree with TRBD2. CDR3 length equals 14 residues. Germline CDR1 is MNHEY and CDR2 is SVGAGI. Trimming removed 5 bases from V and 3 bases from J; junction bases left unmatched: 5. The DNA for the CDR3 is TGTGCCAGCAGTGAACTAGCGGGCTACTACGAGCAGTACTTC. It yields the protein CASSELAGYYEQYF.

With respect to this clone: The junction shows a germline mismatch at one end, possibly a read error. The J gene is TRBJ2-6, the V gene TRBV10-3; 9 bases are a match to TRBD1. Germline V CDR1 and CDR2: ENHRY, SYGVKD. This CDR3 has 16 residues. The CDR3 nucleotides are TGTGCCAGCAGTTTCGGGACAGGGTCTGGGGCCAACGTCCTGACTTTC. Encoded protein: CASSFGTGSGANVLTF.

This clone was detected only once. The CDR3 loop is CASSLAHLDRGNNIQYF. CDR3 sequence (DNA): TGTGCCAGCAGTCTCGCCCACCTAGACAGGGGGAATAACATTCAGTACTTC. This chain joins TRBV28 and TRBJ2-4, with TRBD1 identical over 9 bases. The junction had 15 bases not matched to a gene; V was cut back by 5 bases and J by 7 bases. The CDR3 has 17 residues. Per the germline V gene, CDR1 is MDHEN and CDR2 is SYDVKM.

V gene TRBV27 combines with J gene TRBJ2-3, with TRBD2 matching 14 bases. Per germline, CDR1 MNHEY and CDR2 SMNVEV (reference sequence). J was trimmed by 3 bases and V by 7 bases; bases with no gene match: 18. The CDR3 is 20 amino acids. Here the CDR3 DNA reads TGTGCCAGCAAATCCGGGACTAGCGGGGGCCTAGCGCAAGTTACAGATACGCAGTATTTT. Its protein product is CASKSGTSGGLAQVTDTQYF.

This clone was found once. The DNA of the CDR3 is TGTGCCAGCAGCGTAGAGGGGGACCGACCTAACTATGGCTACACCTTC. Its translation: CASSVEGDRPNYGYTF. V usage is TRBV9 and J usage is TRBJ1-2; perhaps TRBD1 as D (6 bases). The CDR3 totals 16 residues. CDR1 and CDR2 (germline): SGDLS, YYNGEE. V lost 0 bases and J 0 bases, leaving 12 bases between the germline ends.

The V call is TRBV10-3, the J call TRBJ2-7; D unclear. Trimming took 6 bases from V and 6 from J, leaving 9 bases between them. Germline loops: CDR1 ENHRY, CDR2 SYGVKD. This CDR3 region has 11 residues. The CDR3 nucleotides are TGTGCCATCAGGGTGGGCGCCGAGCAGTACTTC. Protein sequence: CAIRVGAEQYF.